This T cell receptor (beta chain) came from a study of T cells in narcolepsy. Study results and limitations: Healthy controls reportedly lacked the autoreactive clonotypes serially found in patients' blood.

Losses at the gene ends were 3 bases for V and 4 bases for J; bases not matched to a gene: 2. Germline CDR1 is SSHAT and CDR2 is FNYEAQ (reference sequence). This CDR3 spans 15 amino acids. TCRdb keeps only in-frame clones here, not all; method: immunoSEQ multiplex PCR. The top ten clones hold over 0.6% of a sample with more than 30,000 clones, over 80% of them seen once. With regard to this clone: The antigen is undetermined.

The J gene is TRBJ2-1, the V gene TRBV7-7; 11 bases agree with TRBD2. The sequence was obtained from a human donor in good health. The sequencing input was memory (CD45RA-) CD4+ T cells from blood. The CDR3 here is CASSLASGGYNEQFF. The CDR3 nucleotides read TGTGCCAGCAGCTTGGCTAGCGGGGGGTACAATGAGCAGTTCTTC.